A single sample gave rise to the 5 T cell receptor beta chains below, sequenced in a study of regulatory T cells in long-lasting Graves disease. Time point here: persistent/refractory GD, antithyroid drugs over 5 years with positive TRAb. Extracted RNA from PBMCs served as the source of the TCR library. Arm-PCR with iRepertoire HTBI primers amplified the CDR3 regions for these TCR beta libraries. TCRdb re-called the multiplex PCR reads through MiXCR, storing one row per CDR3 protein. The sample consists of around 460,000 distinct CDR3 sequences, 20% to 25% of them appearing once. Sequenced here: peripheral blood mononuclear cells (PBMCs), sampled when the disease was refractory, from a patient treated with antithyroid drugs. The receptors stem from a female donor with Graves disease.

This clonotype appeared a single time. The rearrangement links TRBV20-1 to TRBJ2-2; D remains ambiguous. From germline, CDR1 is DFQATT and CDR2 SNEGSKA (reference sequence). The CDR3 spans 16 residues. V shed 2 bases and J shed 5 bases, with 18 bases lying between them. This chain's CDR3 is CSARPGRNTGTGELFF. The DNA for the CDR3 is TGCAGTGCTAGACCAGGAAGGAACACTGGGACCGGGGAGCTGTTTTTT.

V is TRBV6-1 and J is TRBJ2-7; 8 bases line up with TRBD1. Germline loops: CDR1 MNHNS, CDR2 SASEGT. Trimming cost V 8 bases and J 4 bases; bases outside gene matches: 16. The CDR3 length is 16 residues. The CDR3 DNA sequence: TGTGCCAGCGGGGGGACAGGACACGAATTAACTTACGAGCAGTACTTC. This gives the protein CASGGTGHELTYEQYF.

There are many counts of this clonotype. This sequence joins TRBV11-2 and TRBJ1-1, with D possibly being TRBD1 (5 bases). The CDR3 length is 15 residues. V was trimmed by 1 base and J by 3 bases, leaving 12 bases between them. Germline-derived CDR1 and CDR2 are SGHAT and FQNNGV. CDR3: CASSLGTGIDTEAFF. CDR3 sequence (DNA): TGTGCCAGCAGCTTAGGAACAGGTATAGACACTGAAGCTTTCTTT.

This clonotype was counted between two and nine times. V usage is TRBV20-1 and J usage is TRBJ1-2; D is undetermined. Looked up from germline, CDR1 is DFQATT and CDR2 is SNEGSKA (reference sequence). This CDR3 spans 15 amino acids. V gave up 6 bases and J gave up 0 bases, with 17 bases separating them. The CDR3 DNA is TGCAGTGCAAGCTATGGCCGCTGGGCTAACTATGGCTACACCTTC. Its translation: CSASYGRWANYGYTF.

This clonotype appeared many times. V is TRBV28 and J is TRBJ1-5, with D unresolved. Germline V CDR1 and CDR2: MDHEN, SYDVKM. CDR3 length: 10 residues. V was pared by 8 bases and J by 6 bases, with 5 bases between. The CDR3, as DNA: TGTGCCAGCGGTGGTCAGCCCCAGCATTTT. This gives the protein CASGGQPQHF.